This T cell receptor (beta chain) was identified in a study of OX40 agonist ivuxolimab in advanced cancers. Study background: Patients were treated with intravenous ivuxolimab, dosed at 0.01 to 10 mg/kg and infused every 2 weeks. Regarding the study as a whole: The average count of expanded clones was higher among CD8+ T cells than among CD4+. Individuals who were partial responders at 0.1-3.0 mg/kg had clonal expansion that ranked among the lowest.

Trimming left V 6 bases short and J 7 bases short, with 13 bases between. CDR1 and CDR2 from the germline V gene are MDHEN and SYDVKM. This CDR3 has 13 amino acids. This clone was seen more than once but under ten times. The antigen remains undetermined. Sequencing was performed with immunoSEQ multiplex PCR; in TCRdb, only in-frame clones are kept and a portion is missing. The sample gives fewer than 70,000 clones, approximately 89% of which show up once; approximately 2% is in the top ten. Drawing of blood for sampling happened at baseline, at cycle 4 day 1, and at cycle 7 day 1. V gene TRBV28 combines with J gene TRBJ1-5; D call uncertain. The specimen comprised CD4+ or CD8+ T cells sorted from blood, sampled in a trial of the OX40 agonist ivuxolimab. The receptor comes from an adult with an advanced solid tumor such as melanoma, head and neck, liver or kidney cancer. The CDR3 spells CASREGAGQPQHF. CDR3 in DNA: TGTGCCAGCAGAGAGGGCGCGGGACAGCCCCAGCATTTT.